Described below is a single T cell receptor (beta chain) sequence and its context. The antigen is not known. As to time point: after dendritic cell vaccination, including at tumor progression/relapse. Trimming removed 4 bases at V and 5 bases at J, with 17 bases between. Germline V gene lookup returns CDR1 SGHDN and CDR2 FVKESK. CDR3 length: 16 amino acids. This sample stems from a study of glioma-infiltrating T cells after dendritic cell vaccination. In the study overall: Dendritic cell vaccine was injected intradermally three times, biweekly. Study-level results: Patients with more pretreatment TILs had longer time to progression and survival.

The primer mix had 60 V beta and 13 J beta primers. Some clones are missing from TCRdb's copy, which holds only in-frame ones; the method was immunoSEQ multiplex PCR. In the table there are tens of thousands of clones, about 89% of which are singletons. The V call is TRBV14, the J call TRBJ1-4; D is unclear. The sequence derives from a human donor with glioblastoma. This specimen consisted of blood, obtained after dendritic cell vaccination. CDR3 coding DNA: TGTGCCAGCAGCCTCTACGCCGACGCGAGGAATGAAAAACTGTTTTTT. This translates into CASSLYADARNEKLFF.